Sequencing of this T cell receptor beta chain was carried out in a study of blood T cell repertoires in COVID-19. Study-level background: Sources were T cells, B-cell-depleted T cells, or PBMCs; the material itself was cDNA or gDNA.

CDR3 length equals 15 residues. V lost 1 base and J lost 0, with 7 bases in between. Germline CDR1 is LGHNA and CDR2 is YNFKEQ. In the original processing: Nucleated cell number was recorded as an estimate derived from reference gene primer amplification. Generated by immunoSEQ multiplex PCR, the TCRdb table keeps only in-frame clones and is missing some. V and J calls and clone size are given by that table; D and trimming were obtained from the DNA. The table has some 170,000 clones, roughly 81% seen once. V usage is TRBV4-2 and J usage is TRBJ1-5; perhaps TRBD1 as D (5 bases). The origin of this receptor is a middle-aged man with acute or convalescent COVID-19. The sequencing sample was made of peripheral blood. CDR3 in amino acids: CASSQGGGSNQPQHF. As DNA, the CDR3 is TGTGCCAGCAGCCAAGGGGGCGGTAGCAATCAGCCCCAGCATTTT.